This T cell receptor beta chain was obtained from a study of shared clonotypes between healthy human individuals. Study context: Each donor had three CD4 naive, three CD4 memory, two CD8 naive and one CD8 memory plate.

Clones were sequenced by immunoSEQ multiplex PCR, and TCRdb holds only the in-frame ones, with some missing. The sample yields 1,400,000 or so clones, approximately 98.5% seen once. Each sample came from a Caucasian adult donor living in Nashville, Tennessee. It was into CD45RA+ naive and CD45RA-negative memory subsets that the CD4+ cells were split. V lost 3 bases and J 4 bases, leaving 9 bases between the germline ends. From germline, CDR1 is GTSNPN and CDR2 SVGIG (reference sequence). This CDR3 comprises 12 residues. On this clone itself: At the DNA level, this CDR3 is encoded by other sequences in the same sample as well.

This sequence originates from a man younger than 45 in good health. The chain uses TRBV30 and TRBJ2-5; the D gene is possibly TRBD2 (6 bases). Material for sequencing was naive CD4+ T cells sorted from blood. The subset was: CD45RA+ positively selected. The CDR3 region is CAWRGGGETQYF. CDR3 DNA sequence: TGTGCCTGGAGGGGGGGAGGAGAGACCCAGTACTTC.